A single sample gave rise to the 32 T cell receptor beta chains below, sequenced in a study of blood T cell repertoires in COVID-19 (dated by TCRdb to about 2020). Library preparation employed the immunoSEQ multiplex PCR assay. The table was pulled from immuneACCESS by TCRdb, which kept in-frame rearrangements only. Such tables lose some clones; where checked, under half of the loss comes from unresolved V genes, and the rest has no known cause. The sample table holds about 300,000 clones, of which around 84% were seen once. The biggest ten clones account for around 1.4% of the sample. The sample was peripheral blood. The receptor source for this set is a man between 65 and 85 years old with acute or convalescent COVID-19.

The chain joins TRBV29-1 to TRBJ1-1, with 8 bases lining up with TRBD1. The V segment lost 7 bases and the J segment 0 bases; nucleotides outside the gene matches: 4. Per germline, CDR1 SQVTM and CDR2 ANQGSEA. The length of the CDR3 is 13 residues. As DNA, the CDR3 is TGCAGCGCGAGGGGACAGGTGAACACTGAAGCTTTCTTT. This encodes CSARGQVNTEAFF.

The chain employs TRBV7-9 and TRBJ2-7; a weak D match, TRBD1 (6 bases). The CDR3 covers 15 residues. Germline V gives CDR1 SEHNR, CDR2 FQNEAQ (reference sequence). V lost 1 base and J 5 bases, leaving 15 bases between the germline ends. The CDR3 nucleotides read TGTGCCAGCAGCTTAGGAGGGGGAGACGGAAACGAGCAGTACTTC. This translates into CASSLGGGDGNEQYF. The full variable domain, rest sourced from reference TRBV7-9 and TRBJ2-7, is DTGVSQNPRHKITKRGQNVTFRCDPISEHNRLYWYRQTLGQGPEFLTYFQNEAQLEKSRLLSDRFSAERPKGSFSTLEIQRTEQGDSAMYLCASSLGGGDGNEQYFGPGTRLTVT.

V gene TRBV28 combines with J gene TRBJ2-5, with 7 bases lining up with TRBD2. The CDR3 runs 12 residues. The germline V gene has CDR1 MDHEN and CDR2 SYDVKM. V shed 6 bases, J shed 9 bases, and the junction held 7 bases outside the gene matches. CDR3 in DNA: TGTGCCAGCAGCCCAGTGGGGGGGGCCCAGTACTTC. Its protein product is CASSPVGGAQYF.

This clone was found once. The rearrangement links TRBV11-3 to TRBJ2-7; 7 bases map to TRBD1. CDR1 is SGHNT and CDR2 is YENEEA in the germline V gene. The CDR3 has 19 amino acids. Trimming at V came to 1 base and at J to 7 bases, leaving 22 bases not matched to a gene. This chain's CDR3 is CASSLGQRTGHPTRGEQYF. CDR3 coding DNA: TGTGCCAGCAGCTTAGGCCAAAGGACAGGTCACCCTACTAGGGGGGAGCAGTACTTC.

The chain is built from TRBV30 and TRBJ2-7, with D tentatively TRBD1 (8 bases). Trimming pared 3 bases from V and 5 bases from J, leaving 20 bases between. In germline, CDR1 is GTSNPN, CDR2 SVGIG (reference sequence). The CDR3 runs 15 residues. Here the CDR3 DNA reads TGTGCCTGGAGAACAGGGGGAGGCGGGAGTGACGAGCAGTACTTC. Translating it yields CAWRTGGGGSDEQYF.

Written as DNA, the CDR3 is TGCGCCAGCAGCTTTACCGGGACTAACAATGAGCAGTTCTTC. This encodes CASSFTGTNNEQFF. This chain joins TRBV5-1 and TRBJ2-1; 7 positions agree with TRBD2. Germline lookup yields CDR1 SGHRS and CDR2 YFSETQ. The CDR3 is 14 residues long. Trimming cost V 2 bases and J 5 bases; bases outside gene matches: 4.

The V and J genes are TRBV5-1 and TRBJ1-1, with D maybe TRBD1 (5 bases). CDR1 is SGHRS, CDR2 YFSETQ, per germline. This CDR3 is built from 14 residues. V was clipped by 0 bases and J by 1 base, with 7 bases between them. CDR3 amino acids: CASSLADRNTEAFF. The DNA of the CDR3 is TGCGCCAGCAGCTTGGCCGACAGGAACACTGAAGCTTTCTTT.

The CDR3 is CASSKTPASGRIPPGELFF. The CDR3 region has the DNA TGTGCCAGCAGCAAAACCCCCGCTAGCGGGAGAATTCCCCCCGGGGAGCTGTTTTTT. This rearrangement joins TRBV21-1 to TRBJ2-2; the D call of TRBD2 is as the table states it, not checked on the DNA. TRBV21-1 is noted as a pseudogene. The CDR3 extends over 19 amino acids.

The CDR3 coding sequence is TGCGCCAGCAGCCCGGGGAGCTCAGATACGCAGTATTTT. This codes for CASSPGSSDTQYF. V and J are TRBV5-1 and TRBJ2-3; maybe TRBD2 (5 bases). Germline V gene lookup returns CDR1 SGHRS and CDR2 YFSETQ. The CDR3 spans 13 residues. V gave up 4 bases and J gave up 4 bases, with 10 bases separating them.

This chain joins TRBV9 and TRBJ2-3; D is possibly TRBD2 (6 bases). V was clipped by 2 bases and J by 3 bases, with 16 bases between them. The CDR3 is 16 residues long. CDR1 SGDLS and CDR2 YYNGEE come from the germline V gene. The CDR3 protein is CASSVNPGGRTDTQYF. The DNA of the CDR3 is TGTGCCAGCAGCGTTAACCCTGGGGGGAGGACAGATACGCAGTATTTT.

The CDR3 is CASSQVDTPSGANVLTF. The CDR3 DNA reads as TGTGCCAGCAGCCAAGTTGACACCCCTTCTGGGGCCAACGTCCTGACTTTC. The genes are TRBV3-1 (or the pseudogene TRBV3-2) and TRBJ2-6; D unclear. In germline, CDR1 is LGHDT, CDR2 YNNKEL (reference sequence). V shed 1 base and J shed 1 base, with 11 bases lying between them. The CDR3 length is 17 residues.

J is TRBJ2-1 and V is TRBV6-2 or TRBV6-3, with TRBD1 matching 7 bases. The CDR3 is made up of 15 amino acids. V gave up 2 bases and J gave up 9 bases; unmatched junction bases: 10. From germline, CDR1 is MNHEY and CDR2 SVGEGT. CDR3 sequence: CASSYRMLGGGEQFF. The CDR3 DNA sequence: TGTGCCAGCAGTTACCGGATGTTAGGGGGCGGTGAGCAGTTCTTC.

The CDR3 region has the DNA TGTGCCAGCAGTAAGGAGGGAGATCAGCCCCAGCATTTT. This translates into CASSKEGDQPQHF. The V and J genes are TRBV6-4 and TRBJ1-5; D is ambiguous. Germline values: CDR1 MRHNA, CDR2 SNTAGT. The ends were cut back, 5 bases at V and 5 bases at J, with 10 bases in the middle. There are 13 residues in the CDR3.

This clone is a singleton in its sample. The genes are TRBV19 and TRBJ2-7; 7 bases fit TRBD2. This CDR3 is built from 14 residues. The ends lost 6 bases at V and 2 bases at J; junction bases unmatched: 7. Germline V lookup: CDR1 LNHDA, CDR2 SQIVND (reference sequence). CDR3 nucleotide sequence: TGTGCCAGTAGCTCACTAGCGCCTACCTACGAGCAGTACTTC. Amino acid sequence: CASSSLAPTYEQYF.

The chain couples TRBV10-1 to TRBJ2-6, with TRBD2 as a possible D gene (5 bases). Germline CDR1 is WNHNN and CDR2 is SYGVQD (reference sequence). V was shortened by 6 bases and J by 0 bases, with 6 bases between the two germline ends. The CDR3 runs 14 residues. This CDR3 reads CASRGSSGANVLTF. The CDR3 nucleotides are TGCGCCAGCAGAGGGAGCTCTGGGGCCAACGTCCTGACTTTC.

V gene TRBV6-2 or TRBV6-3 combines with J gene TRBJ2-1; 11 bases are a match to TRBD2. V lost 6 bases to trimming and J lost 3 bases; unmatched junction nucleotides: 4. This CDR3 spans 15 amino acids. The germline V gene has CDR1 MNHEY and CDR2 SVGEGT. CDR3 residues: CASSMLAGGYNEQFF. CDR3 DNA sequence: TGTGCCAGCAGCATGCTAGCGGGAGGCTACAATGAGCAGTTCTTC.

This clone was seen a single time. This chain uses TRBV19 with TRBJ2-2; 7 bases align to TRBD1. V dropped 4 bases and J dropped 3; count of bases not matched to a gene: 2. CDR3 length: 14 amino acids. CDR1 is LNHDA, CDR2 SQIVND, per germline (reference sequence). CDR3 loop: CASSTQGYTGELFF. The CDR3 DNA follows: TGTGCCAGTAGTACACAGGGGTACACCGGGGAGCTGTTTTTT.

This sequence joins TRBV5-6 and TRBJ2-3, with 9 bases aligning to TRBD2. The trim removed 7 bases at V and 5 bases at J, leaving 11 bases unmatched. Germline assignment: CDR1 SGHDT and CDR2 YYEEEE. This CDR3 spans 15 amino acids. The CDR3 here is CASSQAGGPEDTQYF. CDR3 DNA: TGTGCCAGCTCCCAGGCGGGAGGGCCTGAAGATACGCAGTATTTT.

The CDR3, as DNA: TGTGCCAGCAGCTCCCCCCGGGGGGGGCCTGGGGCCAACGTCCTGACTTTC. Its protein is CASSSPRGGPGANVLTF. The chain is built from TRBV7-2 and TRBJ2-6; 8 nucleotides agree with TRBD2. The CDR3 runs 17 residues. Trimming removed 4 bases from V and 2 bases from J; junction bases left unmatched: 7. CDR1 is SGHTA, CDR2 FQGNSA, per germline. Complete variable domain (other parts from reference TRBV7-2 and TRBJ2-6): GAGVSQSPSNKVTEKGKDVELRCDPISGHTALYWYRQSLGQGLEFLIYFQGNSAPDKSGLPSDRFSAERTGGSVSTLTIQRTQQEDSAVYLCASSSPRGGPGANVLTFGAGSRLTVL.

This clone was seen only a few times. The V call is TRBV6-1, the J call TRBJ2-3; no definite D call. Between the trimmed V and J ends, which lost 2 bases and 10 bases, there was a span of 16 bases. The CDR3 is made up of 14 amino acids. Germline CDR1 MNHNS, CDR2 SASEGT. The CDR3 reads CASSESHSQVAQYF. The DNA of the CDR3 is TGTGCCAGCAGTGAATCCCATAGCCAAGTGGCGCAGTATTTT.

The CDR3 protein is CASWTERNTEAFF. CDR3 in DNA: TGTGCCAGTTGGACAGAGAGGAACACTGAAGCTTTCTTT. The V call is TRBV2, the J call TRBJ1-1; maybe TRBD1 (6 bases). Germline CDR1 reads SNHLY; CDR2 reads FYNNEI. The CDR3 is 13 amino acids. Trimming removed 9 bases from V and 1 base from J, with 12 bases in between.

The chain carries TRBV18 and TRBJ2-7; D unclear. The V gene's germline CDR1 is KGHSH and CDR2 LQKENI. Deletions cut 1 base from V and 3 bases from J, with 7 bases between. The CDR3 totals 13 residues. CDR3 bases: TGTGCCAGCTCACCACTGCGGAGCTACGAGCAGTACTTC. It is translated as CASSPLRSYEQYF.

The chain is built from TRBV7-9 and TRBJ1-2; D might be TRBD1 (5 bases). Germline CDR1 reads SEHNR; CDR2 reads FQNEAQ (reference sequence). V was pared by 6 bases and J by 8 bases, with 16 bases between. The CDR3 sequence is 13 residues long. CDR3 loop: CASSPGHSPGYTF. CDR3 DNA sequence: TGTGCCAGCAGTCCTGGACACTCTCCGGGCTACACCTTC.

The V call is TRBV28, the J call TRBJ2-5, with D perhaps matching TRBD2 (5 bases). Germline V gene sequence: CDR1 MDHEN, CDR2 SYDVKM. V was trimmed by 5 bases and J by 2 bases, leaving 9 bases between them. The CDR3 has 13 residues. In DNA form, the CDR3 reads TGTGCCAGCAGTGACGGGGTACAAGAGACCCAGTACTTC. Its protein is CASSDGVQETQYF. The whole variable domain, remainder taken from reference TRBV28 and TRBJ2-5, is DVKVTQSSRYLVKRTGEKVFLECVQDMDHENMFWYRQDPGLGLRLIYFSYDVKMKEKGDIPEGYSVSREKKERFSLILESASTNQTSMYLCASSDGVQETQYFGPGTRLLVL.

The chain joins TRBV28 to TRBJ1-5; D unresolved. V shed 1 base and J shed 6 bases, with 7 bases lying between them. Germline CDR1 reads MDHEN; CDR2 reads SYDVKM. The CDR3 runs to 13 residues. The CDR3 sequence: CASSLLSSQPQHF. CDR3 nucleotide sequence: TGTGCCAGCAGTTTATTATCCAGTCAGCCCCAGCATTTT.

The chain has TRBV28 and TRBJ1-5; TRBD1 matches 7 bases. This CDR3 is built from 16 residues. V lost 10 bases to trimming and J lost 0 bases; unmatched junction nucleotides: 12. Germline V CDR1 and CDR2: MDHEN, SYDVKM. The CDR3 bases are TGTGCCACCACCGGGGACAGTTTAAATAGCAATCAGCCCCAGCATTTT. Its translation: CATTGDSLNSNQPQHF.

The V gene is TRBV7-9, the J gene TRBJ1-1; 7 bases match TRBD1. This CDR3 comprises 12 residues. CDR1 is SEHNR and CDR2 is FQNEAQ in the germline V gene (reference sequence). After removal of 5 bases from V and 11 bases from J, the junction contained 8 bases not matched to a gene. The CDR3 loop is CASSAQGWDAFF. In DNA form, the CDR3 reads TGTGCCAGCAGCGCACAGGGGTGGGACGCTTTCTTT.

This chain links TRBV3-1 (or the pseudogene TRBV3-2) with TRBJ1-2; D not certain. V was cut by 1 base and J by 0 bases, with 6 bases left in between. The germline V gene encodes CDR1 LGHDT and CDR2 YNNKEL (reference sequence). The CDR3 loop spans 14 amino acids. CDR3 bases: TGTGCCAGCAGCCAAGGGAGGTCTAACTATGGCTACACCTTC. Its translation is CASSQGRSNYGYTF.

This sequence joins TRBV20-1 and TRBJ2-7; D not certain. Trimming left V 6 bases short and J 4 bases short, with 7 bases between. The CDR3 spans 10 residues. CDR1 and CDR2 from the germline V gene are DFQATT and SNEGSKA (reference sequence). The DNA for the CDR3 is TGCAGTGCGCCACTTTACGAGCAGTACTTC. It translates to CSAPLYEQYF.

The chain carries TRBV6-2 or TRBV6-3 and TRBJ1-3; D is uncertain. Germline lookup yields CDR1 MNHEY and CDR2 SVGEGT. The CDR3 runs 15 residues. The V gene lost 5 bases and the J gene lost 0 bases, with 11 bases spanning the gap. The CDR3 spells CASSLGWSSGNTIYF. CDR3 DNA sequence: TGTGCCAGCAGTCTTGGGTGGAGCTCTGGAAACACCATATATTTT.

The chain is built from TRBV4-3 and TRBJ2-1; 11 nucleotides match TRBD2. The J segment lost 9 bases and the V segment lost 2 bases, leaving 6 bases of the junction unmatched. Germline CDR1 LGHNA, CDR2 YSLEER. The CDR3 contains 15 residues. Written as DNA, the CDR3 is TGCGCCAGCAGCCAATTAGCGGGGGGGGTCGGTGAGCAGTTCTTC. It specifies CASSQLAGGVGEQFF.

A note on this clone: The identical CDR3 is also encoded by other nucleotide sequences in the sample. This chain uses TRBV9 with TRBJ2-1, with a weak D call TRBD1 (5 bases). The V end was cut by 0 bases, the J end by 4 bases, with 11 bases between. The CDR3 length is 15 residues. Looked up from germline, CDR1 is SGDLS and CDR2 is YYNGEE. The CDR3 sequence: CASSVGQGSYNEQFF. CDR3 DNA sequence: TGTGCCAGCAGCGTAGGCCAGGGAAGTTACAATGAGCAGTTCTTC.